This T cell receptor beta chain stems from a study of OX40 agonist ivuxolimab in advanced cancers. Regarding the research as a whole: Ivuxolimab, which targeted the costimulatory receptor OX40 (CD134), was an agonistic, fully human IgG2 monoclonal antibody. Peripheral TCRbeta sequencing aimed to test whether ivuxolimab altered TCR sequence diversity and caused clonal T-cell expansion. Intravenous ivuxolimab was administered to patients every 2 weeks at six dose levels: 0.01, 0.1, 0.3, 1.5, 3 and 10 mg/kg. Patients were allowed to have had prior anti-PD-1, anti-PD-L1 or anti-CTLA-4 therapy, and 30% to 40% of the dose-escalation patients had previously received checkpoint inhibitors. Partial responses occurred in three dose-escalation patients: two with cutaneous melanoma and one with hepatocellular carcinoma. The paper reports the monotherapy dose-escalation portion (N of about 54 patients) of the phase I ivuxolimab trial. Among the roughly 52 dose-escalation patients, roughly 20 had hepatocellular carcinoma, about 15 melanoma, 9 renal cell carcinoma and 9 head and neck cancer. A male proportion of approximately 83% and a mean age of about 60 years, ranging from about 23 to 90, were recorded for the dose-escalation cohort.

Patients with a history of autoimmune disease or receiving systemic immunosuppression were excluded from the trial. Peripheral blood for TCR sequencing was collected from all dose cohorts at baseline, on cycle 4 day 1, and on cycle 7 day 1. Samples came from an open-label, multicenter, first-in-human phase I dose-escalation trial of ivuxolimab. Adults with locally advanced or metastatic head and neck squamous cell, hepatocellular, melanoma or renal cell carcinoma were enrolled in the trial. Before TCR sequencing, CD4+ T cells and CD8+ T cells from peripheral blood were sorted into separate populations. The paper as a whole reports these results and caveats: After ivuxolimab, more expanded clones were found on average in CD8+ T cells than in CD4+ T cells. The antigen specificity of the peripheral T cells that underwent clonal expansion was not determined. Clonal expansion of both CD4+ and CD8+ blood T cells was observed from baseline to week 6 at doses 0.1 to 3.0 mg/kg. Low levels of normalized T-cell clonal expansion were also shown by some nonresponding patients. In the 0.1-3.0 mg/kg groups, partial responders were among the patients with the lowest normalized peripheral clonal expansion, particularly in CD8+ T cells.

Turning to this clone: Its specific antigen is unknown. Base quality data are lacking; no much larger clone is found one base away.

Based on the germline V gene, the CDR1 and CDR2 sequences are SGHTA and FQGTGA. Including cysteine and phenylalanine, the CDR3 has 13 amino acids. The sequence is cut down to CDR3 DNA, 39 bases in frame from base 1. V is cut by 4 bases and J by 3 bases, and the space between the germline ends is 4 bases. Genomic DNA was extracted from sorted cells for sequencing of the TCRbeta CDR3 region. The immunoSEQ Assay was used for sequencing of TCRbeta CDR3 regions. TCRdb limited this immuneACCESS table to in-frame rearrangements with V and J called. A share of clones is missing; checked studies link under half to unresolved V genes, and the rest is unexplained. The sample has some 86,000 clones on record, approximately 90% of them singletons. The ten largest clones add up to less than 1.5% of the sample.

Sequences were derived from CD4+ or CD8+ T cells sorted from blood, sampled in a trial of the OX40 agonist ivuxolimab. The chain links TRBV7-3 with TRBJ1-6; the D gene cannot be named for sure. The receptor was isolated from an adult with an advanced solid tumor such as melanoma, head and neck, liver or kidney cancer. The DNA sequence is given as TGTGCCAGCAGCTCTGTCTATAATTCACCCCTCCACTTT. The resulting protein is CASSSVYNSPLHF.